Here is one TCR beta chain with its context. Sequencing was performed with immunoSEQ multiplex PCR; in TCRdb, only in-frame clones are kept and a portion is missing. This table has about 71,000 clones, roughly 89% appearing once. The data stem from a study of blood T cell repertoires in COVID-19. Across the whole study: PBMCs, B-cell-depleted T cells, or T cells provided the cDNA or gDNA that made up the material.

This CDR3 region has 19 residues. Germline assignment: CDR1 SGHRS and CDR2 YFSETQ. The V end was cut by 1 base, the J end by 7 bases, with 26 bases between. This chain uses TRBV5-1 with TRBJ2-2, with a possible D match to TRBD1 (6 bases). Sequenced material: peripheral blood. This sequence was found in a young man with acute or convalescent COVID-19. The CDR3 nucleotides are TGCGCCAGCAGCTTGATGCGAAATACAGGGCTCCCGGGCAGCGGGGAGCTGTTTTTT. Its protein product is CASSLMRNTGLPGSGELFF.